This section outlines one T cell receptor (beta chain) sequence together with its context. Germline V gene data show CDR1 as SGHNT and CDR2 as YYREEE (reference sequence). Trimming cost V 7 bases and J 4 bases, with 17 bases left between them. This CDR3 is built from 14 residues. This specimen comes from a study of T cells in localized non-small cell lung cancer. Some clones are missing from TCRdb's copy, which holds only in-frame ones; the method was immunoSEQ multiplex PCR. The top ten hold around 31% of the sample, which has some 10,000 clones, roughly 77% seen once. The chain uses TRBV5-4 and TRBJ2-5; D tentatively fits TRBD1 or TRBD2 (5 bases each). The clonotype originates from a male donor at least 60 years old with stage I lung adenocarcinoma. This specimen was peripheral blood, taken before any cancer treatment. In DNA form, the CDR3 reads TGTGCCAGCCAACCACCCGAGGGACGAGAGACCCAGTACTTC. Its protein product is CASQPPEGRETQYF.